This T cell receptor beta chain originates from a study of CD8 T cells in ankylosing spondylitis. In this sample, this clonotype turned up many times. Its specificity is unknown. The study, taken as a whole, reports: Matched ankylosing spondylitis synovial fluid reportedly contained a significantly enriched population of disease-linked clones. A TCR beta motif of fewer than ten highly homologous variants seemed to mark ankylosing spondylitis blood.

Losses at the gene ends were 4 bases for V and 3 bases for J; bases not matched to a gene: 6. The CDR3 has 15 residues. Germline V gene lookup returns CDR1 SGHRS and CDR2 YFSETQ. Quantitative 5'-RACE with molecular barcodes generated TCR beta libraries. TCRdb called the 5' RACE reads again in MiXCR, with one record for every CDR3 protein. The sample lists roughly 440,000 distinct CDR3 sequences; roughly 17% were seen once. The sequence derives from a male donor with ankylosing spondylitis. The chain is built from TRBV5-1 and TRBJ2-2; 7 positions agree with TRBD2. Sequenced: blood, either unsorted or a sorted T cell fraction (not recorded which). The CDR3 spells CASSLGLADTGELFF. The CDR3 DNA reads as TGCGCCAGCAGCCTGGGGCTAGCGGACACCGGGGAGCTGTTTTTT.